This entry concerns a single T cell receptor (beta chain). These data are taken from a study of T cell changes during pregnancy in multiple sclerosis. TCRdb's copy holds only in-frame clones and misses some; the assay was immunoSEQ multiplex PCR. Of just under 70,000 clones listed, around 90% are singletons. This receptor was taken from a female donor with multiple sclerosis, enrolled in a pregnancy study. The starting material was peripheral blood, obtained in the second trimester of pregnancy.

CDR3 region: CASRKGLTEAFF. CDR3 sequence (DNA): TGTGCCAGCAGGAAGGGGTTGACTGAAGCTTTCTTT. J is TRBJ1-1 and V is TRBV6-5; the D gene is possibly TRBD1 (5 bases). The CDR3 totals 12 residues. Germline loops: CDR1 MNHEY, CDR2 SVGAGI. V shed 6 bases and J shed 5 bases, with 10 bases lying between them.